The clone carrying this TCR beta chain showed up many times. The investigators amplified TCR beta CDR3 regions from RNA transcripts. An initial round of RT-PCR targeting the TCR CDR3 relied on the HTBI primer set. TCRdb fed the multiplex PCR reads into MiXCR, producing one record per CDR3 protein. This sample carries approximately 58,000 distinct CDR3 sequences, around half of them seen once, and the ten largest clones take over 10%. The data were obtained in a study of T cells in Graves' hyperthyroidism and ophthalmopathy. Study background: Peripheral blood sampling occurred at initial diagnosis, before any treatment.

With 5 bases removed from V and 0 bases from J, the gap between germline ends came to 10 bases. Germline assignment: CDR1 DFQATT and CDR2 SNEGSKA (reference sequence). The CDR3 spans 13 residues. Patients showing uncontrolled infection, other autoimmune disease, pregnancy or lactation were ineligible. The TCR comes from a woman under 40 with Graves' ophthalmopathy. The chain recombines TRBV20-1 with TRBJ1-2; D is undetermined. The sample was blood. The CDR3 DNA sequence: TGCAGTGCTCCGAATTTAGCTAACTATGGCTACACCTTC. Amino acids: CSAPNLANYGYTF.